This T cell receptor beta chain was identified during a study of shared clonotypes between healthy human individuals. Study background: There were three CD4 naive, three CD4 memory, two CD8 naive and one CD8 memory plates per donor.

After removal of 4 bases from V and 1 base from J, the junction contained 6 bases not matched to a gene. The CDR3 runs 16 residues. Per the germline V gene, CDR1 is MDHEN and CDR2 is SYDVKM. Sorted-subset replicate PCRs used roughly 210 ng of genomic DNA. This amount corresponded to about 30,000 T cell genomes. TCRdb's table, derived via immunoSEQ multiplex PCR, lists solely in-frame clones and lacks some. The table lists about 2.4 million clones, 93% of them singletons. The TCR originated in a man aged 18 to 30 in good health. Some clones in this sample may be carry-over from other donors' samples. The rearrangement uses TRBV28 and TRBJ2-1; the match to TRBD2 covers 8 bases. Sequencing was performed on naive CD4+ T cells from PBMCs. Subset noted: CD45RA+ positively selected. The CDR3: CASSSERESSYNEQFF. The CDR3 nucleotides are TGTGCCAGCAGTTCGGAGCGGGAGTCTTCCTACAATGAGCAGTTCTTC.